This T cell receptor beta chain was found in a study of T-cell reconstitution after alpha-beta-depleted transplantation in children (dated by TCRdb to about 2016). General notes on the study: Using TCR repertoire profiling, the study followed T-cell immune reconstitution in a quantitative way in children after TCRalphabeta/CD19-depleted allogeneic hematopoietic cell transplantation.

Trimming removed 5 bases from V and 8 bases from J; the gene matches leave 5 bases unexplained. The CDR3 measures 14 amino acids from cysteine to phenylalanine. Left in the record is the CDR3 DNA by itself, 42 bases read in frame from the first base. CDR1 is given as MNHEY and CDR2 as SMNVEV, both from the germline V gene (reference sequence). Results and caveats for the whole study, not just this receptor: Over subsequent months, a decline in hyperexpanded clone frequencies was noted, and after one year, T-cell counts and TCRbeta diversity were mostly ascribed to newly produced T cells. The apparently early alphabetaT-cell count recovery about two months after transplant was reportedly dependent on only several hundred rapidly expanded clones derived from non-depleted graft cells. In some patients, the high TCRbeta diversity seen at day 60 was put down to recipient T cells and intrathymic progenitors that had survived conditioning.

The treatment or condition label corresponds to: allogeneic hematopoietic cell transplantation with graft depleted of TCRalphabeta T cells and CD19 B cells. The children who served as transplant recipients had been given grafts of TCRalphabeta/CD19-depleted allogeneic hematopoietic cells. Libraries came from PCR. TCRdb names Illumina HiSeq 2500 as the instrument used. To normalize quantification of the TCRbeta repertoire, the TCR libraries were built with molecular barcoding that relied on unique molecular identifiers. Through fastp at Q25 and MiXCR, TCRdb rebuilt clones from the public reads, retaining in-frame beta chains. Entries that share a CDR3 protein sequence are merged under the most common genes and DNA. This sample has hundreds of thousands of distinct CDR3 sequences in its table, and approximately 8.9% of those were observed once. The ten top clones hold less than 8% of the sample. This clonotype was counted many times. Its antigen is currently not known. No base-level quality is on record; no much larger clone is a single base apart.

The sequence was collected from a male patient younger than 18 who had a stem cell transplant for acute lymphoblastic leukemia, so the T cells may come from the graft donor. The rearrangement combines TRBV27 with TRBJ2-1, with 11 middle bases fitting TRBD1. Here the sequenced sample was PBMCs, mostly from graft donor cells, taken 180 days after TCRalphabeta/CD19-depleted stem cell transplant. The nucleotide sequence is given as TGTGCCAGCAGTCCCGGGACAGGGGGATATGAGCAGTTCTTC. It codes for CASSPGTGGYEQFF.